Sequencing of this TCR beta chain was carried out in a study of T cells in narcolepsy. Study context: Patients with NT1 or NT2 and healthy control donors were enrolled. Overall study results and limits: Same-patient CSF and blood CD4+ T cell clonotypes included HCRT-specific and TRIB2-specific autoreactive ones. Reportedly, autoreactive clonotypes were serially detected in patients' blood but not controls'.

Assay used: immunoSEQ multiplex PCR; TCRdb lists only in-frame clones, some missing. The profile shows roughly 3,100 clones, around 68% of them singletons. This clone was found once. Its target is unknown. This receptor was identified in a human donor with narcolepsy. Sequenced input: CD45RA- memory CD8+ T cells from PBMCs.

CDR3 bases: TGTGCCAGCAGGGGGGCAGGACCCTATGGCTACACCTTC. Protein product: CASRGAGPYGYTF. The genes are TRBV9 and TRBJ1-2; D is perhaps TRBD1 (6 bases). This CDR3 has 13 residues. Per the germline V gene, CDR1 is SGDLS and CDR2 is YYNGEE. The ends were cut back, 5 bases at V and 4 bases at J, with 12 bases in the middle.